The next 13 T cell receptor gamma chains were all read from a single sample in a study of intestinal T cells in coeliac disease. TRG repertoires were amplified with LymphoTrack primers from roughly 0.2 ug of biopsy DNA. TCRdb called clones anew from the multiplex PCR reads with CATT. The data contain about 530 gamma-chain clones, around 50% of them singletons. Genomic DNA came from ten roughly 5.2-µm formalin-fixed paraffin-embedded scrolls per case. What was sequenced was a duodenal biopsy. All receptors derive from a human donor who served as a control with a normal duodenal biopsy, not a healthy volunteer.

This chain joins TRGV4 and TRGJ1 or TRGJ2. Germline V CDR1 and CDR2: EGSTGY, YDSYTSSV. The CDR3 consists of 11 residues. CDR3 sequence reads: CAPNPLLRRLF. In nucleotides, the CDR3 is TGTGCACCCAATCCATTATTAAGAAGACTCTTT.

The CDR3 here is CALWDGKLF. The CDR3 coding sequence is TGTGCCTTGTGGGATGGGAAACTCTTT. This chain uses TRGV9 with TRGJ1 or TRGJ2. This CDR3 has 9 residues. CDR1 is GITISATS and CDR2 is ISYDGTV in the germline V gene (reference sequence). The junction had 3 bases not matched to a gene; V was cut back by 4 bases and J by 12 bases.

This chain joins TRGV2 and TRGJ1 or TRGJ2. The germline V gene has CDR1 EGSNGY and CDR2 YDSYNSKV. Trimming cost V 6 bases and J 3 bases; bases outside gene matches: 2. This CDR3 comprises 11 residues. CDR3 DNA: TGTGCCACCTGGCGTTATTATAAGAAACTCTTT. It codes for CATWRYYKKLF.

The rearrangement links TRGV9 to TRGJ1 or TRGJ2. Germline V gene data show CDR1 as GITISATS and CDR2 as ISYDGTV (reference sequence). Germline trimming cut 2 bases from V and 7 bases from J; bases unmatched to any gene: 8. The CDR3 has 13 residues. The CDR3 loop is CALWEGINYKKLF. CDR3 DNA sequence: TGTGCCTTGTGGGAGGGTATCAACTATAAGAAACTCTTT.

This clone is termed large (0.1 to 1%). This chain links TRGV2 with TRGJ1 or TRGJ2. The junction had 13 bases not matched to a gene; V was cut back by 12 bases and J by 5 bases. There are 12 residues in the CDR3. CDR1 and CDR2 from the germline V gene are EGSNGY and YDSYNSKV. CDR3 in amino acids: CAPIPPHYKKLF. The CDR3 DNA is TGTGCCCCTATCCCCCCACATTATAAGAAACTCTTT.

Note on this clone: Since a far larger clone is one base different, this is likely a read error. Other DNA sequences from this sample encode an identical CDR3 as well. This rearrangement joins TRGV8 to TRGJ1 or TRGJ2. The germline V gene encodes CDR1 VENAVY and CDR2 YDSYNSRV. The CDR3 has 14 amino acids. Here the CDR3 reads CATWDRPNSYKKLF. The CDR3 coding sequence is TGCGCCACCTGGGATAGGCCCAACTCTTATAAGAAACTCTTT.

V is TRGV2 and J is TRGJP1. The CDR3 spans 15 residues. V trimming: 6 bases; J trimming: 1 base; junction bases outside the gene matches: 8. CDR1 is EGSNGY, CDR2 YDSYNSKV, per germline. This CDR3 is CATWRVVTTGWFKIF. CDR3 sequence (DNA): TGTGCCACCTGGAGGGTAGTTACCACTGGTTGGTTCAAGATATTT.

The rearrangement joins TRGV8 to TRGJ1 or TRGJ2. V gave up 10 bases and J gave up 3 bases; unmatched junction bases: 12. This CDR3 is built from 13 residues. The germline V gene encodes CDR1 VENAVY and CDR2 YDSYNSRV. The CDR3: CATGIPIYYKKLF. The DNA of the CDR3 is TGTGCCACTGGGATCCCCATTTATTATAAGAAACTCTTT.

V usage is TRGV8 and J usage is TRGJ1 or TRGJ2. Per germline, CDR1 VENAVY and CDR2 YDSYNSRV. V was pared by 3 bases and J by 11 bases, with 4 bases of the junction left unmatched. CDR3 length: 10 residues. DNA for the CDR3: TGTGCCACCTGGGATGTTGAGAAACTCTTT. This sequence encodes CATWDVEKLF.

A note on this clone: TCRdb lists the protein of a much larger clone for this DNA, which differs at residue 3, so this is likely a read error; the protein given here is translated from the DNA itself. This sequence joins TRGV10 and TRGJP1. TRGV10 is labeled an ORF, and its function is uncertain. This CDR3 has 14 residues. The CDR3 is CAVWDGITGWFKIF. As DNA, the CDR3 is TGTGCTGTGTGGGATGGGATCACTGGTTGGTTCAAGATATTT.

This clone was detected only a few times. A far larger clone lies a single base away; this is likely a read error. This specimen includes other DNA sequences encoding the same CDR3. This sequence joins TRGV11 and TRGJP2. TRGV11 is assigned to the ORF class and has an uncertain function. This CDR3 is 16 amino acids long. The junction had 8 bases not matched to a gene; V was cut back by 3 bases and J by 4 bases. CDR3 loop: CACWIRCRISDWIKTF. CDR3 in DNA: TGTGCCTGCTGGATTAGGTGCCGAATTAGTGATTGGATCAAGACGTTT.

The chain has TRGV9 and TRGJ1 or TRGJ2. Germline CDR1 and CDR2: GITISATS and ISYDGTV (reference sequence). The CDR3 totals 11 residues. The trim removed 0 bases at V and 9 bases at J, leaving 2 bases unmatched. The CDR3 here is CALWEVTKKLF. CDR3 coding DNA: TGTGCCTTGTGGGAGGTGACTAAGAAACTCTTT.

This clone is labeled hyperexpanded. The V gene is TRGV10, the J gene TRGJ1 or TRGJ2. TRGV10 is an ORF for which the function is uncertain. This CDR3 contains 20 residues. V dropped 8 bases and J dropped 7; count of bases not matched to a gene: 33. CDR3 region: CAAWDFDLHTPRVLCYKKLF. In DNA form, the CDR3 reads TGTGCTGCGTGGGATTTCGATCTACACACTCCCCGGGTATTGTGCTATAAGAAACTCTTT.